This T cell receptor (beta chain) was recorded in a study of OX40 agonist ivuxolimab in advanced cancers. Libraries were prepared by immunoSEQ multiplex PCR; TCRdb keeps only in-frame clonotypes and omits some of them. In the table there are around 78,000 clones, approximately 92% of which are singletons. With V trimmed by 6 bases and J by 3 bases, 5 bases remained unmatched. The V gene's germline CDR1 is SGHVS and CDR2 FQNEAQ. The CDR3 length is 13 residues. The J gene is TRBJ2-7, the V gene TRBV7-8; TRBD2 matches 7 bases. The receptor comes from an adult with an advanced solid tumor such as melanoma, head and neck, liver or kidney cancer. The source material was CD4+ or CD8+ T cells sorted from blood, sampled in a trial of the OX40 agonist ivuxolimab. CDR3 sequence: CASRREGLYEQYF. CDR3 DNA: TGTGCCAGCAGAAGGGAGGGGCTCTACGAGCAGTACTTC.